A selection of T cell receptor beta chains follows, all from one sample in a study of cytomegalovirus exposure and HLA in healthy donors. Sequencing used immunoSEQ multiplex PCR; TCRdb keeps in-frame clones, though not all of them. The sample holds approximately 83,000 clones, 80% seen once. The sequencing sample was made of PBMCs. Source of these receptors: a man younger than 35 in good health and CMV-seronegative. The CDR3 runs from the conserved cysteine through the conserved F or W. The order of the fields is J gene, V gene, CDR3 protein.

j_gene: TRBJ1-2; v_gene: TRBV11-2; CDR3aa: CASSLINGYTF
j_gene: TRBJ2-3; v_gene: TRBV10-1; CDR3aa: CASSGEAGSDTQYF
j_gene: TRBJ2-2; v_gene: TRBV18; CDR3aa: CASSPPNPGQVNTGELFF
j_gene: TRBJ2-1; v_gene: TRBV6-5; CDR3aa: CASSYSTGGGQFF
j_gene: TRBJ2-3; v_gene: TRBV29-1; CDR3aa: CSVELAGGVDTQYF
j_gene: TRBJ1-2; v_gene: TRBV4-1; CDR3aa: CASSQNRDSQSYGYTF
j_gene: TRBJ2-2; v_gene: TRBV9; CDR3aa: CASTTGGASTGELFF
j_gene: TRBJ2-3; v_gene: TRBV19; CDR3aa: CASSLSGIGDTQYF
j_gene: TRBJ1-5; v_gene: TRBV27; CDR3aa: CASSLYPPGAGNQPQHF
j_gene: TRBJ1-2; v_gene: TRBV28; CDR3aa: CASSFEESNYGYTF
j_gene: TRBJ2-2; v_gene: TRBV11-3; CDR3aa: CASSFQGTLRTGELFF
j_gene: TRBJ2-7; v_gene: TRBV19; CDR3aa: CASSIFGGLTYEQYF
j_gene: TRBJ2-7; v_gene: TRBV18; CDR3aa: CASSPEQQREQYF
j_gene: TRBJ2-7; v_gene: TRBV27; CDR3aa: CASSPGQGKACEQYF
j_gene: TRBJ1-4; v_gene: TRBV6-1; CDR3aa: CASKEVSNEKLFF
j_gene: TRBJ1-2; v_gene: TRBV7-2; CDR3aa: CASSLTSGGYTF
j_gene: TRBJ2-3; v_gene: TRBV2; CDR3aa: CASSGRGGSTDTQYF
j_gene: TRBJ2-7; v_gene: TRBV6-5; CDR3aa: CASSLQSSYEQYF
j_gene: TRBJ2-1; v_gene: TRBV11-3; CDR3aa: CASSRTSGGSSYNEQFF
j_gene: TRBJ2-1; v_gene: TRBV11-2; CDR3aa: CASSPGLAGGSYNEQFF
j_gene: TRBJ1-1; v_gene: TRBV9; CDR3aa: CASSPRDKNTEAFF
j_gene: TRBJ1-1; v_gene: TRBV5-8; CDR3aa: CASSLDGRGNTEAFF
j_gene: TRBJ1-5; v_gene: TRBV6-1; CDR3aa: CASSDGGGQPQHF
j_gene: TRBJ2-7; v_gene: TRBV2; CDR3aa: CASSALRGASNEQYF
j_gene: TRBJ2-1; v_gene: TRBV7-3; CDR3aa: CASSQTGTSRYNEQFF
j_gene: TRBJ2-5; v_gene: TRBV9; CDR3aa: CASSVSLQETQYF
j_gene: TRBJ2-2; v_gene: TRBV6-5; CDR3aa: CASRTGTGSTGELFF
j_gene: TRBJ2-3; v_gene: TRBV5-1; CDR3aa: CASSLSGTLSGGDTQYF
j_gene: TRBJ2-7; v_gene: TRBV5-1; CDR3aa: CASTQGQSKEQYF
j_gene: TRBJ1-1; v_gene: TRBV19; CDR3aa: CASSLRPGSTGNTEAFF
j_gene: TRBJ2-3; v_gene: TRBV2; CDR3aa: CATTTGVGDTQYF
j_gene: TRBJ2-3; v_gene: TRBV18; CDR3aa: CASSPPDRAGTDTQYF
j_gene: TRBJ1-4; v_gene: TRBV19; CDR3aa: CASSVGTGGDEKLFF
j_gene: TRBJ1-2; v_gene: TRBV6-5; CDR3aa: CASSNGKYGYTF
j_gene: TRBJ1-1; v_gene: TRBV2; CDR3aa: CASSERGPVVTEAFF
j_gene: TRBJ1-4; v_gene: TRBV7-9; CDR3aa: CASSLSPRVDEKLFF
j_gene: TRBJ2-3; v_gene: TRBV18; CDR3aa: CASSPPSGTDTQYF
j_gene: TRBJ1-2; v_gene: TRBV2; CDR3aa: CASRRTGSPGYGYTF
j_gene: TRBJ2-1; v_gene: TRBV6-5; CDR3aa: CASSYSGGRGNEQFF
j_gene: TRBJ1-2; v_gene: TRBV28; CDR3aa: CATLGQGAFYGYTF
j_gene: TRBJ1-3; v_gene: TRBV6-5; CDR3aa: CASSYSADRAGNTIYF
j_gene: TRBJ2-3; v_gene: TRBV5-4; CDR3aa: CASSLGTSRLLSTDTQYF
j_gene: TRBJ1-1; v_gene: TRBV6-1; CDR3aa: CASSEVSWVRDRRAFF